This TCR beta chain was found in a study of cytomegalovirus exposure and HLA in healthy donors. General study points: Analysis performed later found approximately 17,000 TCR beta sequences associated with HLA alleles at 0.05 false discovery rate. High specificity and sensitivity for cytomegalovirus status were reported for the classifier.

Points on this clone: Antigen unknown.

The PCR had 60 Vbeta and 13 Jbeta primers. Data came from immunoSEQ multiplex PCR; TCRdb stores just in-frame clones and leaves some out. The data show about 150,000 clones, around 83% seen once. Donors were nominally healthy when sampled, though unrecorded immune exposures were likely. The receptor was isolated from a young woman in good health and CMV-seronegative. Sequencing was performed on PBMCs.

CDR3 protein: CASSFSPGTLPGATNEKLFF. Here the CDR3 DNA reads TGCGCCAGCAGCTTTTCCCCCGGGACACTCCCAGGAGCAACTAATGAAAAACTGTTTTTT. This chain uses TRBV5-1 with TRBJ1-4; weak D call: TRBD1 (6 bases). This CDR3 has 20 amino acids. Trimming left V 2 bases short and J 0 bases short, with 23 bases between. CDR1 and CDR2 (germline): SGHRS, YFSETQ.